Listed here are 15 T cell receptor beta chains from one sample, sequenced in a study of monozygotic twins with inflammatory bowel disease. TCRdb re-analyzed the 5' RACE reads; it lists each CDR3 protein once, without DNA. The sample table includes some 330,000 distinct CDR3 sequences. Specimen: blood. The receptors here all came from a human donor with ulcerative colitis or Crohn's disease, or a healthy co-twin of an affected twin (not recorded which).

The chain joins TRBV7-2 to TRBJ2-1; TCRdb designates TRBD2, a call that cannot be tested without DNA. The V gene's germline CDR1 is SGHTA and CDR2 FQGNSA. This CDR3 comprises 15 residues. The CDR3 sequence: CASSTSGGVHNEQFF.

This rearrangement joins TRBV12-3 or TRBV12-4 to TRBJ2-5; TCRdb calls TRBD1, which cannot be checked without DNA. This CDR3 is 12 amino acids long. CDR3 residues: CASSPSPGTQYF.

This chain uses TRBV7-6 with TRBJ2-1; TCRdb reports TRBD1, a call that lacks DNA to check it against. Germline CDR1 SGHVS, CDR2 FNYEAQ. The CDR3 consists of 13 residues. The chain's CDR3 is CASSSDIYNEQFF.

This chain uses TRBV4-3 with TRBJ2-7. Germline V gives CDR1 LGHNA, CDR2 YSLEER. There are 15 residues in the CDR3. The CDR3 region is CASSQDLWGSYEQYF.

The chain combines TRBV20-1 with TRBJ2-1. CDR3 length: 11 amino acids. Germline values: CDR1 DFQATT, CDR2 SNEGSKA (reference sequence). The CDR3 reads CSASRNNEQFF.

This chain connects TRBV19 to TRBJ2-3; TCRdb's D gene call, TRBD1, goes unchecked for lack of DNA. The CDR3 consists of 16 residues. Per germline, CDR1 LNHDA and CDR2 SQIVND (reference sequence). This chain's CDR3 is CASSVSDGGRTDTQYF.

The gene calls are TRBV11-2 and TRBJ1-1; absent DNA, TCRdb's TRBD1 call cannot be checked. This CDR3 has 15 residues. Germline lookup yields CDR1 SGHAT and CDR2 FQNNGV. The CDR3 reads CASSLDPGGGFEAFF.

CDR3 loop: CASSQDGTRALPPHF. V usage is TRBV4-3 and J usage is TRBJ1-6. CDR1 is LGHNA, CDR2 YSLEER, per germline. The CDR3 runs 15 residues.

V is TRBV20-1 and J is TRBJ2-7; TCRdb outputs TRBD2, but without DNA this stays unchecked. The CDR3 contains 15 residues. Germline loops: CDR1 DFQATT, CDR2 SNEGSKA (reference sequence). CDR3 residues: CSATPTSGRLYEQYF.

The chain couples TRBV18 to TRBJ1-5; the D gene TCRdb calls, TRBD1, cannot be checked with no DNA. The CDR3 is 15 amino acids. Germline CDR1 is KGHSH and CDR2 is LQKENI. CDR3 loop: CASSPGTGYDQPQHF. Full variable domain (missing parts from reference TRBV18 and TRBJ1-5): NAGVMQNPRHLVRRRGQEARLRCSPMKGHSHVYWYRQLPEEGLKFMVYLQKENIIDESGMPKERFSAEFPKEGPSILRIQQVVRGDSAAYFCASSPGTGYDQPQHFGDGTRLSIL.

The gene calls are TRBV15 and TRBJ1-2; TCRdb designates TRBD1, a call that cannot be tested without DNA. The CDR3 consists of 14 residues. Germline V gene data show CDR1 as LNHNV and CDR2 as YYDKDF (reference sequence). CDR3 sequence reads: CATSHDRGPSGYTF.

The chain employs TRBV18 and TRBJ1-4. The CDR3 spans 18 residues. Germline CDR1 is KGHSH and CDR2 is LQKENI. This CDR3 is CASSSGGRPDATNEKLFF.

This sequence joins TRBV6-2 or TRBV6-3 and TRBJ2-1; the D call from TCRdb, TRBD2, cannot be confirmed without DNA. Germline V gene lookup returns CDR1 MNHEY and CDR2 SVGEGT. This CDR3 spans 12 amino acids. CDR3 in amino acids: CASSYKAREQFF.

The chain carries TRBV5-1 and TRBJ1-1; the D call from TCRdb, TRBD1, cannot be confirmed without DNA. The CDR3 is 15 amino acids. Germline assignment: CDR1 SGHRS and CDR2 YFSETQ. The CDR3 spells CASSYMTGGGTEAFF. The whole variable domain, remainder taken from reference TRBV5-1 and TRBJ1-1, is KAGVTQTPRYLIKTRGQQVTLSCSPISGHRSVSWYQQTPGQGLQFLFEYFSETQRNKGNFPGRFSGRQFSNSRSEMNVSTLELGDSALYLCASSYMTGGGTEAFFGQGTRLTVV.

The V call is TRBV24-1, the J call TRBJ2-1. Germline V CDR1 and CDR2: KGHDR, SFDVKD. The length of the CDR3 is 13 residues. CDR3: CATSDLAYNEQFF.